Each of the 32 T cell receptor beta chains below was sequenced from the same sample in a study of T cells after yellow fever vaccination. TCRdb processed the 5' RACE reads anew with MiXCR; each CDR3 protein has one entry. The data show some 350,000 distinct CDR3 sequences, 8.5% to 9% seen once. Sequenced material: PBMCs, taken on the day of the first yellow fever vaccination. The receptors originated from a young man who received the YFV17D yellow fever vaccine.

The J gene is TRBJ1-1, the V gene TRBV2, with D possibly being TRBD1 (5 bases). There are 14 residues in the CDR3. Germline V gene lookup returns CDR1 SNHLY and CDR2 FYNNEI. Between the trimmed V and J ends, which lost 5 bases and 0 bases, there was a span of 10 bases. CDR3 residues: CASSREGVNTEAFF. DNA for the CDR3: TGTGCCAGCAGTAGAGAAGGGGTGAACACTGAAGCTTTCTTT.

V usage is TRBV19 and J usage is TRBJ1-2; TRBD1 matches at 11 bases. With 7 bases clipped from V and 6 bases from J, the junction kept 7 bases outside the gene matches. The germline gives CDR1 LNHDA, CDR2 SQIVND (reference sequence). This CDR3 has 14 amino acids. Here the CDR3 reads CASNPGTGGDGYTF. The CDR3, as DNA: TGTGCCAGTAACCCCGGGACAGGGGGAGATGGCTACACCTTC. The full variable domain, its missing parts supplied by reference TRBV19 and TRBJ1-2, is DGGITQSPKYLFRKEGQNVTLSCEQNLNHDAMYWYRQDPGQGLRLIYYSQIVNDFQKGDIAEGYSVSREKKESFPLTVTSAQKNPTAFYLCASNPGTGGDGYTFGSGTRLTVV.

This clonotype showed up just a few times. The chain employs TRBV6-1 and TRBJ1-6; D remains unclear. Germline CDR1 and CDR2: MNHNS and SASEGT. The CDR3 spans 13 residues. V was cut by 3 bases and J by 14 bases, with 14 bases left in between. CDR3 bases: TGTGCCAGCAGTGATAGTCTCGGTGGGGCCCTCCACTTT. It translates to CASSDSLGGALHF.

Only a few counts were recorded for this clonotype. The chain recombines TRBV20-1 with TRBJ1-5; maybe TRBD1 (5 bases). Between the trimmed V and J ends, which lost 4 bases and 3 bases, there was a span of 7 bases. The CDR3 has 12 residues. Per germline, CDR1 DFQATT and CDR2 SNEGSKA (reference sequence). CDR3 in amino acids: CSANRNNQPQHF. The DNA of the CDR3 is TGCAGTGCTAACAGGAACAATCAGCCCCAGCATTTT.

This clonotype was detected only a few times. The chain has TRBV7-8 and TRBJ1-4, with 10 bases lining up with TRBD1. The junction had 12 bases not matched to a gene; V was cut back by 1 base and J by 7 bases. Germline V gene data show CDR1 as SGHVS and CDR2 as FQNEAQ. CDR3 length: 18 amino acids. The CDR3 sequence: CASSLGFGFRTGGEKLFF. DNA for the CDR3: TGTGCCAGCAGCTTAGGGTTCGGGTTCAGGACAGGGGGTGAAAAACTGTTTTTT.

Ten or more counts support this clonotype. The V and J genes are TRBV5-5 and TRBJ1-2, with D uncertain. Germline values: CDR1 SGHKS, CDR2 YYEKEE (reference sequence). The CDR3 has 12 residues. Trimming took off 0 bases at V and 13 bases at J, with 13 bases between the two ends. The CDR3 protein is CASSLGDEVGTF. CDR3 nucleotides: TGTGCCAGCAGCTTGGGTGATGAGGTCGGCACCTTC. Looking up the rest from reference TRBV5-5 and TRBJ1-2 gives the full variable domain: DAGVTQSPTHLIKTRGQQVTLRCSPISGHKSVSWYQQVLGQGPQFIFQYYEKEERGRGNFPDRFSARQFPNYSSELNVNALLLGDSALYLCASSLGDEVGTFGSGTRLTVV.

This clonotype occurred many times. The V gene is TRBV5-1, the J gene TRBJ2-1, with 16 bases identical to TRBD2. CDR3 length: 17 amino acids. Per the germline V gene, CDR1 is SGHRS and CDR2 is YFSETQ. Trimming cost V 5 bases and J 4 bases; bases outside gene matches: 6. CDR3 coding DNA: TGCGCCAGCAGACCTACGGGACTAGCGGGGGGGTACAATGAGCAGTTCTTC. Its translation is CASRPTGLAGGYNEQFF.

The chain links TRBV18 to TRBJ2-5, with 9 bases aligning to TRBD1. Germline trimming cut 8 bases from V and 5 bases from J; bases unmatched to any gene: 9. Per the germline V gene, CDR1 is KGHSH and CDR2 is LQKENI. The CDR3 is 14 residues long. The CDR3 bases are TGTGCCAGCACATGGACAGGGGTCGGCGAGACCCAGTACTTC. This gives the protein CASTWTGVGETQYF.

Only a few counts were recorded for this clonotype. V usage is TRBV5-6 and J usage is TRBJ2-7; the match to TRBD1 covers 8 bases. Germline CDR1 reads SGHDT; CDR2 reads YYEEEE. Germline trimming cut 3 bases from V and 5 bases from J; bases unmatched to any gene: 13. The CDR3 totals 16 residues. As DNA, the CDR3 is TGTGCCAGCAGCTCCATCCTCCGGCAGGGGGCTGACGAGCAGTACTTC. The encoded protein is CASSSILRQGADEQYF.

There are a few counts of this clonotype. The V call is TRBV4-3, the J call TRBJ2-1; perhaps TRBD2 as D (6 bases). CDR1 is LGHNA, CDR2 YSLEER, per germline. CDR3 size: 13 residues. V lost 3 bases to trimming and J lost 9 bases, with 12 bases between them. The CDR3 nucleotides read TGCGCCAGCAGCCAGTGGGGGGAAGGTGAGCAGTTCTTC. Translation: CASSQWGEGEQFF.

This chain connects TRBV7-2 to TRBJ1-1, with 11 positions matching TRBD1. Trimming took 1 base from V and 4 from J; bases not matched to a gene: 5. Per the germline V gene, CDR1 is SGHTA and CDR2 is FQGNSA. CDR3 length: 16 residues. CDR3 sequence (DNA): TGTGCCAGCAGCTTAGAAGGGACAGGGGGTAGCACTGAAGCTTTCTTT. The encoded protein is CASSLEGTGGSTEAFF.

This clonotype was counted a few times. This rearrangement joins TRBV5-1 to TRBJ2-5; D remains unclear. This CDR3 region has 15 residues. Germline assignment: CDR1 SGHRS and CDR2 YFSETQ. V was trimmed by 0 bases and J by 3 bases, leaving 12 bases between them. The DNA of the CDR3 is TGCGCCAGCAGCTTGGTATGGCGGCGGAAAGAGACCCAGTACTTC. Amino acids: CASSLVWRRKETQYF.

This clonotype was recorded a few times. V and J are TRBV24-1 and TRBJ2-5; D remains unclear. Germline V lookup: CDR1 KGHDR, CDR2 SFDVKD. The CDR3 covers 12 residues. Trimming shortened V by 4 bases and J by 2 bases, and 4 bases separated the two germline ends. This chain's CDR3 is CATSDTQETQYF. In DNA form, the CDR3 reads TGTGCCACCAGTGACACTCAAGAGACCCAGTACTTC.

The chain couples TRBV5-1 to TRBJ1-2, with D tentatively TRBD1 (5 bases). V was shortened by 4 bases and J by 4 bases, with 26 bases between the two germline ends. CDR1 is SGHRS and CDR2 is YFSETQ in the germline V gene. The CDR3 runs 18 residues. The DNA of the CDR3 is TGCGCCAGCAGCCTCCAAACACCAATCCAGGGTGTTGGCTATGGCTACACCTTC. Its protein is CASSLQTPIQGVGYGYTF.

The rearrangement links TRBV6-1 to TRBJ2-2; tentative D call: TRBD2 (6 bases). CDR3 length: 15 residues. Germline V gene sequence: CDR1 MNHNS, CDR2 SASEGT. Trimming pared 5 bases from V and 3 bases from J, leaving 13 bases between. The CDR3 sequence: CASSPRLGHTGELFF. The CDR3 DNA follows: TGTGCCAGCAGTCCGAGACTAGGGCACACCGGGGAGCTGTTTTTT.

This clonotype was counted between two and nine times. The chain joins TRBV7-3 to TRBJ2-2; D ambiguous. V was cut by 4 bases and J by 7 bases, with 10 bases left in between. The CDR3 sequence is 13 residues long. Germline V gene lookup returns CDR1 SGHTA and CDR2 FQGTGA. The CDR3 is CASSSFMNGELFF. CDR3 sequence (DNA): TGTGCCAGCAGCTCCTTCATGAACGGGGAGCTGTTTTTT.

A word on this clonotype: The junction departs from the called germline gene at one end, perhaps through a read error. The chain uses TRBV7-9 and TRBJ1-4, with a tentative D call TRBD1 (5 bases). The V gene's germline CDR1 is SEHNR and CDR2 FQNEAQ (reference sequence). The CDR3 is 13 residues long. The CDR3 sequence: CASSPQGSSRGYF. CDR3 DNA: TGTGCCAGCAGCCCCCAAGGGTCCTCTCGGGGGTATTTT.

This clonotype occurred a few times. This sequence joins TRBV5-1 and TRBJ2-5; D possibly corresponds to TRBD1 (6 bases). V was cut by 4 bases and J by 5 bases, with 15 bases left in between. Germline V gene data show CDR1 as SGHRS and CDR2 as YFSETQ. The CDR3 runs to 14 residues. CDR3 DNA sequence: TGCGCCAGCAGCCCTCAGGGGATAGAGGAGACCCAGTACTTC. This sequence encodes CASSPQGIEETQYF.

The V call is TRBV5-5, the J call TRBJ1-5, with 9 nucleotides matching TRBD1. This CDR3 contains 16 residues. Germline values: CDR1 SGHKS, CDR2 YYEKEE (reference sequence). V was clipped by 1 base and J by 6 bases; unmatched bases: 8. This CDR3 reads CASSLFGDREIQPQHF. CDR3 in DNA: TGTGCCAGCAGCTTGTTCGGGGACAGGGAAATTCAGCCCCAGCATTTT. Full variable domain (remainder filled in from reference TRBV5-5 and TRBJ1-5): DAGVTQSPTHLIKTRGQQVTLRCSPISGHKSVSWYQQVLGQGPQFIFQYYEKEERGRGNFPDRFSARQFPNYSSELNVNALLLGDSALYLCASSLFGDREIQPQHFGDGTRLSIL.

This clonotype was seen ten or more times. The gene calls are TRBV7-9 and TRBJ1-1; D unclear. There are 13 residues in the CDR3. V dropped 4 bases and J dropped 0 bases, with 6 bases sitting between them. Looked up from germline, CDR1 is SEHNR and CDR2 is FQNEAQ (reference sequence). CDR3 in DNA: TGTGCCAGCAGCTGGGGAATGAACACTGAAGCTTTCTTT. This codes for CASSWGMNTEAFF.

This chain connects TRBV7-2 to TRBJ2-3; no clear D gene. The length of the CDR3 is 15 residues. V was cut by 3 bases and J by 0 bases, with 10 bases left in between. Germline lookup yields CDR1 SGHTA and CDR2 FQGNSA. The CDR3 here is CASSFFEGSTDTQYF. The CDR3 DNA is TGTGCCAGCAGCTTCTTTGAAGGAAGCACAGATACGCAGTATTTT.

The V and J genes are TRBV12-3 or TRBV12-4 and TRBJ2-6, with 7 bases matching TRBD1. V lost 5 bases and J lost 1; bases outside the gene matches: 5. This CDR3 region has 16 residues. In nucleotides, the CDR3 is TGTGCCAGCAGTCATAACAGGGGATCTGGGGCCAACGTCCTGACTTTC. Residues: CASSHNRGSGANVLTF.

This clonotype has ten or more counts. V is TRBV7-9 and J is TRBJ1-6; D remains ambiguous. The CDR3 runs 15 residues. Germline CDR1 is SEHNR and CDR2 is FQNEAQ (reference sequence). Trimming stripped 6 bases from V and 0 bases from J, with 9 bases between. CDR3 coding DNA: TGTGCCAGCAGTCCCCTAAGCTCCTATAATTCACCCCTCCACTTT. Translation: CASSPLSSYNSPLHF.

At least ten counts were recorded for this clonotype. The rearrangement uses TRBV7-3 and TRBJ2-1; no clear D gene. The CDR3 is 13 amino acids. Trimming left V 2 bases short and J 3 bases short, with 5 bases between. Germline CDR1 reads SGHTA; CDR2 reads FQGTGA. CDR3: CASSLDSYNEQFF. CDR3 sequence (DNA): TGTGCCAGCAGCTTAGATAGCTACAATGAGCAGTTCTTC.

CDR3 residues: CASSLETDYEQYF. In DNA, the CDR3 is TGCGCCAGCAGCTTAGAAACAGACTACGAGCAGTACTTC. The genes are TRBV5-1 and TRBJ2-7; D not certain. The V gene's germline CDR1 is SGHRS and CDR2 YFSETQ. The CDR3 is made up of 13 amino acids. V was shortened by 2 bases and J by 3 bases, with 9 bases between the two germline ends.

The chain combines TRBV6-1 with TRBJ1-4; the D is unclear. Trimming pared 10 bases from V and 0 bases from J, leaving 15 bases between. The germline CDR1 and CDR2 sequences are MNHNS and SASEGT. This CDR3 has 15 amino acids. The CDR3 here is CATSMSGSTNEKLFF. The CDR3 nucleotides are TGTGCCACCTCAATGTCGGGGTCAACTAATGAAAAACTGTTTTTT.

The chain links TRBV6-6 to TRBJ1-2, with TRBD1 as a possible D gene (5 bases). CDR1 and CDR2 (germline): MNHNY, SVGAGI (reference sequence). V was clipped by 8 bases and J by 4 bases, with 8 bases between them. This CDR3 is built from 11 residues. CDR3 residues: CASRDVYGYTF. The CDR3 DNA follows: TGTGCCAGCCGGGACGTCTATGGCTACACCTTC.

There are many counts of this clonotype. The chain joins TRBV7-2 to TRBJ1-2; no reliable D call. The CDR3 covers 15 residues. With 5 bases removed from V and 3 bases from J, the gap between germline ends came to 16 bases. Germline CDR1 is SGHTA and CDR2 is FQGNSA. The CDR3 DNA reads TGTGCCAGCAGCGCGTATAACATTGGGGACTATGGCTACACCTTC. Translating it yields CASSAYNIGDYGYTF.

This clonotype was seen only a few times. The rearrangement links TRBV20-1 to TRBJ2-3; 9 bases line up with TRBD2. Losses at the gene ends were 4 bases for V and 4 bases for J; bases not matched to a gene: 9. Germline V gives CDR1 DFQATT, CDR2 SNEGSKA (reference sequence). This CDR3 has 15 residues. The CDR3 region is CSAITGTSSADTQYF. CDR3 sequence (DNA): TGCAGTGCTATAACCGGGACTAGCAGCGCAGATACGCAGTATTTT.

This clonotype was seen a few times. The chain uses TRBV5-4 and TRBJ2-1, with D possibly TRBD2 on 6 matching bases. The germline V gene has CDR1 SGHNT and CDR2 YYREEE (reference sequence). Deletions cut 9 bases from V and 6 bases from J, with 16 bases between. This CDR3 is built from 13 residues. CDR3 loop: CAIPTPRGNEQFF. The CDR3 nucleotides read TGTGCCATCCCGACCCCGCGGGGCAATGAGCAGTTCTTC.

This clonotype has only a few counts. The chain has TRBV6-2 or TRBV6-3 and TRBJ2-1; tentatively, D is TRBD1 (8 bases). Germline lookup yields CDR1 MNHEY and CDR2 SVGEGT. The CDR3 sequence is 14 residues long. The V end was cut by 6 bases, the J end by 2 bases, with 11 bases between. The CDR3 DNA is TGTGCCAGCAGAACAGGGGGGGCCTACAATGAGCAGTTCTTC. Its protein is CASRTGGAYNEQFF.

The rearrangement joins TRBV18 to TRBJ1-2, with a possible D match to TRBD1 (6 bases). V lost 2 bases and J 8 bases, leaving 15 bases between the germline ends. The CDR3 spans 14 residues. Germline values: CDR1 KGHSH, CDR2 LQKENI. The CDR3 sequence: CASSPNPRGRGYTF. For the CDR3, the DNA is TGTGCCAGCTCACCAAATCCCAGGGGAAGAGGCTACACCTTC.